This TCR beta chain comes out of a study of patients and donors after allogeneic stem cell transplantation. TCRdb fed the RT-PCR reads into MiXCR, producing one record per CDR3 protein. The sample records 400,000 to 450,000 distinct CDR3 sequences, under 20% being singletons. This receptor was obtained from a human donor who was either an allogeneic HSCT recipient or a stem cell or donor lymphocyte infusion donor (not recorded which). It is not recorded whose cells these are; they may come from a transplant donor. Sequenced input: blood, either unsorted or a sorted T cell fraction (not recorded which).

CDR3 in amino acids: CASSSRPLAGPAGLFF. The CDR3 coding sequence is TGCGCCAGCAGCAGCAGACCTTTAGCGGGACCTGCCGGGCTGTTTTTT. This chain joins TRBV5-1 and TRBJ2-2; 8 bases line up with TRBD2. CDR1 and CDR2 (germline): SGHRS, YFSETQ. The CDR3 has 16 amino acids. The V and J ends lost 4 bases and 13 bases, in that order; junction bases with no gene match: 18.